What follows are 27 T cell receptor beta chains derived from one specimen sequenced in a study of OX40 agonist ivuxolimab in advanced cancers. The library relied on the immunoSEQ multiplex PCR assay. TCRdb obtained this table from immuneACCESS and retained in-frame rearrangements with V and J assigned. These tables miss some clones; where compared with another copy, unresolved V genes account for less than half of the shortfall, and the remainder is unexplained. This sample comprises about 24,000 clones, approximately 91% of them detected only once. Together, the top ten hold about 50% of the sample. Here the sequenced sample was CD4+ or CD8+ T cells sorted from blood, taken in a trial of the OX40 agonist ivuxolimab. These receptor sequences come from an adult with an advanced solid tumor such as melanoma, head and neck, liver or kidney cancer.

V usage is TRBV6-6 and J usage is TRBJ2-7, with 8 nucleotides matching TRBD1. J was trimmed by 5 bases and V by 3 bases; bases with no gene match: 9. Per germline, CDR1 MNHNY and CDR2 SVGAGI (reference sequence). CDR3 length: 15 amino acids. CDR3 in DNA: TGTGCCAGCAGTTATTCCCAACAGGGGGTCCACGAGCAGTACTTC. Encoded protein: CASSYSQQGVHEQYF.

V usage is TRBV6-1 and J usage is TRBJ2-5; the D is unclear. Near its end, the DNA agrees better with TRBJ2-7, so the J call may be wrong. Germline V lookup: CDR1 MNHNS, CDR2 SASEGT. CDR3 length equals 11 residues. CDR3 residues: CASSVPYEQYF. CDR3 coding DNA: TGTGCCAGCAGTGTGCCCTACGAGCAGTACTTC.

This sequence joins TRBV18 and TRBJ2-7; D gene uncertain. The CDR3 has 14 residues. V was shortened by 2 bases and J by 2 bases, with 10 bases between the two germline ends. Germline loops: CDR1 KGHSH, CDR2 LQKENI. CDR3: CASSPGSLTYEQYF. CDR3 bases: TGTGCCAGCTCACCAGGATCGTTGACCTACGAGCAGTACTTC.

This chain joins TRBV5-1 and TRBJ2-7; D tentatively reads TRBD1 or TRBD2 (5 bases each). V was clipped by 4 bases and J by 3 bases, with 11 bases between them. Germline CDR1 reads SGHRS; CDR2 reads YFSETQ. This CDR3 has 13 residues. CDR3 nucleotides: TGCGCCAGCAGCCTGGGGGATAACTACGAGCAGTACTTC. Encoded protein: CASSLGDNYEQYF.

This rearrangement joins TRBV4-2 to TRBJ2-4; D gene ambiguous. V shed 5 bases and J shed 3 bases, with 17 bases lying between them. The CDR3 is made up of 16 amino acids. Germline V CDR1 and CDR2: LGHNA, YNFKEQ. Here the CDR3 reads CASSEGSGSRKNIQYF. For the CDR3, the DNA is TGTGCCAGCAGCGAAGGGTCGGGCAGTCGCAAAAACATTCAGTACTTC.

The CDR3 DNA reads as TGTGCCAGCAGCGCCCAATCCGGGACAAGGGGTTACAATGAGCAGTTCTTC. This codes for CASSAQSGTRGYNEQFF. The gene calls are TRBV7-9 and TRBJ2-1, with D perhaps TRBD1 (6 bases). The CDR3 runs 17 residues. CDR1 SEHNR and CDR2 FQNEAQ come from the germline V gene (reference sequence). V was cut by 5 bases and J by 4 bases, with 21 bases left in between.

The chain links TRBV6-1 to TRBJ2-7; 10 bases align to TRBD1. The trim removed 4 bases at V and 3 bases at J, leaving 6 bases unmatched. CDR1 is MNHNS, CDR2 SASEGT, per germline. The CDR3 runs to 15 residues. The CDR3 is CASSVSGTGVYEQYF. The CDR3 DNA follows: TGTGCCAGCAGTGTTTCCGGGACAGGGGTCTACGAGCAGTACTTC.

V and J are TRBV19 and TRBJ1-1; D not resolved. The germline gives CDR1 LNHDA, CDR2 SQIVND (reference sequence). V was pared by 2 bases and J by 3 bases, with 13 bases between. CDR3 size: 15 residues. CDR3 loop: CASSITWDSDTEAFF. The CDR3 nucleotides read TGTGCCAGTAGTATAACTTGGGATTCAGACACTGAAGCTTTCTTT.

The V gene is TRBV10-2, the J gene TRBJ1-1, with 9 bases fitting TRBD1. The CDR3 spans 14 residues. Germline lookup yields CDR1 WSHSY and CDR2 SAAADI. J lost 3 bases, V lost 8 bases, and 7 bases had no gene match. The CDR3 here is CASGQGLSYTEAFF. The CDR3 nucleotides are TGCGCCAGCGGACAGGGGCTGTCCTACACTGAAGCTTTCTTT.

The J gene is TRBJ2-1, the V gene TRBV25-1, with 10 bases fitting TRBD2. J gave up 4 bases and V 4 bases, and 1 base lay outside the gene matches. This CDR3 is 14 amino acids long. CDR1 MGHDK and CDR2 SYGVNS come from the germline V gene. CDR3 DNA sequence: TGTGCCAGCAGTGCAGCGGGAGGGTACAATGAGCAGTTCTTC. Residues: CASSAAGGYNEQFF.

V gene TRBV10-2 combines with J gene TRBJ2-1; 11 bases agree with TRBD2. The CDR3 spans 15 residues. The V and J ends lost 6 bases and 2 bases, in that order; junction bases with no gene match: 3. Per germline, CDR1 WSHSY and CDR2 SAAADI. The CDR3 sequence is CASRQLAGAYNEQFF. DNA for the CDR3: TGCGCCAGCAGACAACTAGCGGGGGCCTACAATGAGCAGTTCTTC.

The V gene is TRBV9, the J gene TRBJ1-2, with TRBD1 as a possible D gene (5 bases). Germline lookup yields CDR1 SGDLS and CDR2 YYNGEE. Trimming removed 3 bases from V and 8 bases from J, with 14 bases in between. CDR3 size: 13 residues. CDR3 residues: CASSALLGVGYTF. CDR3 nucleotide sequence: TGTGCCAGCAGCGCCCTTCTGGGGGTAGGCTACACCTTC.

This chain links TRBV7-2 with TRBJ1-2; no firm D call. The germline gives CDR1 SGHTA, CDR2 FQGNSA. Trimming took off 0 bases at V and 0 bases at J, with 5 bases between the two ends. This CDR3 is built from 14 residues. The CDR3 loop reads CASSLAAANYGYTF. For the CDR3, the DNA is TGTGCCAGCAGCTTAGCAGCAGCTAACTATGGCTACACCTTC.

The gene calls are TRBV10-2 and TRBJ2-1, with D perhaps TRBD2 (6 bases). CDR3 size: 14 residues. With 6 bases removed from V and 0 bases from J, the gap between germline ends came to 9 bases. Germline loops: CDR1 WSHSY, CDR2 SAAADI. In DNA, the CDR3 is TGCGCCAGCAGGGATAGCGGCTCCTACAATGAGCAGTTCTTC. Residues: CASRDSGSYNEQFF.

V and J are TRBV7-9 and TRBJ1-5; maybe TRBD1 (6 bases). CDR3 size: 12 residues. Trimming left V 4 bases short and J 6 bases short, with 7 bases between. Germline V gives CDR1 SEHNR, CDR2 FQNEAQ (reference sequence). CDR3 sequence: CASSSGAQPQHF. CDR3 DNA sequence: TGTGCCAGCAGCTCAGGGGCTCAGCCCCAGCATTTT.

This chain connects TRBV6-5 to TRBJ2-4; 12 nucleotides align to TRBD1. V was pared by 4 bases and J by 8 bases, with 3 bases of the junction left unmatched. The length of the CDR3 is 14 residues. Germline CDR1 is MNHEY and CDR2 is SVGAGI. The CDR3 protein is CASSWDRGRHIQYF. The CDR3 bases are TGTGCCAGCAGTTGGGACAGGGGGCGCCACATTCAGTACTTC.

The chain has TRBV19 and TRBJ2-5; 8 bases agree with TRBD1. The CDR3 loop spans 15 amino acids. V lost 3 bases and J lost 5; bases outside the gene matches: 8. CDR1 and CDR2 from the germline V gene are LNHDA and SQIVND (reference sequence). CDR3 sequence (DNA): TGTGCCAGTAGTATTGGCACAGGGGGGAAGGAGACCCAGTACTTC. This encodes CASSIGTGGKETQYF.

This clone was seen a single time. The V call is TRBV19, the J call TRBJ2-3, with 7 bases matching TRBD1. V trimming: 3 bases; J trimming: 3 bases; junction bases outside the gene matches: 6. The CDR3 has 15 residues. Germline lookup yields CDR1 LNHDA and CDR2 SQIVND (reference sequence). The CDR3 spells CASSIETGETDTQYF. The CDR3 nucleotides are TGTGCCAGTAGTATCGAAACAGGGGAGACAGATACGCAGTATTTT.

The chain is built from TRBV5-1 and TRBJ2-3; 10 bases align to TRBD1. After removal of 2 bases from V and 3 bases from J, the junction contained 3 bases not matched to a gene. Germline V gene lookup returns CDR1 SGHRS and CDR2 YFSETQ. CDR3 length: 15 residues. The CDR3 region has the DNA TGCGCCAGCAGCTTCGACAGGGGGCTTACAGATACGCAGTATTTT. This gives the protein CASSFDRGLTDTQYF.

V and J are TRBV10-3 and TRBJ2-3, with D maybe TRBD1 (6 bases). Per the germline V gene, CDR1 is ENHRY and CDR2 is SYGVKD. Deletions cut 2 bases from V and 1 base from J, with 10 bases between. This CDR3 has 15 residues. The CDR3 sequence: CAISERAGGTDTQYF. The CDR3 nucleotides are TGTGCCATCAGTGAGCGGGCAGGGGGCACAGATACGCAGTATTTT.

In this sample, this clone turned up once. The rearrangement links TRBV14 to TRBJ2-2, with D possibly matching TRBD1 (5 bases). Germline V gene data show CDR1 as SGHDN and CDR2 as FVKESK. Trimming cost V 3 bases and J 4 bases, with 12 bases left between them. This CDR3 comprises 15 residues. The CDR3 is CASSQRQGGTGELFF. As DNA, the CDR3 is TGTGCCAGCAGCCAGAGGCAGGGCGGCACCGGGGAGCTGTTTTTT.

Turning to this clone: The junction departs from germline at one end; a sequencing error may be responsible. The rearrangement joins TRBV20-1 to TRBJ1-2, with D uncertain. The CDR3 covers 11 residues. In germline, CDR1 is DFQATT, CDR2 SNEGSKA (reference sequence). The CDR3 coding sequence is TGCAGTGCTAGAGAGGAGCCAGCTGTGGTCTTC. It is translated as CSAREEPAVVF.

The chain recombines TRBV27 with TRBJ2-7; TRBD2 matches at 11 bases. V lost 5 bases, J lost 2 bases, and 5 bases stayed unmatched. Germline lookup yields CDR1 MNHEY and CDR2 SMNVEV (reference sequence). This CDR3 region has 15 residues. The CDR3 DNA reads TGTGCCAGCAGTCCCGGGACTAGCGGTACCTACGAGCAGTACTTC. This translates into CASSPGTSGTYEQYF.

The chain recombines TRBV7-9 with TRBJ1-1; D remains unclear. Germline loops: CDR1 SEHNR, CDR2 FQNEAQ (reference sequence). The V gene lost 2 bases and the J gene lost 1 base, with 8 bases spanning the gap. The CDR3 has 14 amino acids. CDR3 loop: CASSLPWGNTEAFF. CDR3 coding DNA: TGTGCCAGCAGCTTACCATGGGGGAACACTGAAGCTTTCTTT.

V usage is TRBV6-6 and J usage is TRBJ1-1; no clear D gene. The CDR3 has 15 residues. Germline CDR1 is MNHNY and CDR2 is SVGAGI (reference sequence). V shed 0 bases and J shed 1 base, with 9 bases lying between them. The CDR3 region is CASSYSGWGNTEAFF. As DNA, the CDR3 is TGTGCCAGCAGTTACTCGGGGTGGGGGAACACTGAAGCTTTCTTT.

The V call is TRBV2, the J call TRBJ1-1; D ambiguous. V was clipped by 7 bases and J by 1 base, with 13 bases between them. Germline-derived CDR1 and CDR2 are SNHLY and FYNNEI. The CDR3 extends over 14 amino acids. The CDR3 sequence: CASMKGIGNTEAFF. In DNA, the CDR3 is TGTGCCAGCATGAAGGGAATAGGGAACACTGAAGCTTTCTTT.

J is TRBJ2-1 and V is TRBV29-1; possibly TRBD2 for D (5 bases). This CDR3 has 15 residues. The germline V gene encodes CDR1 SQVTM and CDR2 ANQGSEA. V was trimmed by 1 base and J by 6 bases, leaving 16 bases between them. In nucleotides, the CDR3 is TGCAGCGTTGAAGGTTATGGCGGGCCTAGCAATGAGCAGTTCTTC. Translated, it gives CSVEGYGGPSNEQFF.